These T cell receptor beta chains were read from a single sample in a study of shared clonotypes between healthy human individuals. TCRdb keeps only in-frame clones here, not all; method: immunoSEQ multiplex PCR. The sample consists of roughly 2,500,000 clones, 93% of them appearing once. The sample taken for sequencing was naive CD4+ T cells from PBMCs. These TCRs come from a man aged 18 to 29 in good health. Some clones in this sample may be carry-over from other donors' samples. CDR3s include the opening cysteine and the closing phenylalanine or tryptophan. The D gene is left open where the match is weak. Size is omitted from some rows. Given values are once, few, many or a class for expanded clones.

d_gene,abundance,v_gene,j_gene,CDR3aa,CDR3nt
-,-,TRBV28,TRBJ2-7,CASSFNFGSGGTSSYEQYF,TGTGCCAGCAGTTTTAACTTTGGGTCGGGCGGAACCAGCTCCTACGAGCAGTACTTC
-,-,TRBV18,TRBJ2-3,CASSPWGSTDTQYF,TGTGCCAGCTCACCATGGGGTAGCACAGATACGCAGTATTTT
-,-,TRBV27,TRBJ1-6,CASSLEGRSLRSPLHF,TGTGCCAGCAGTTTGGAGGGGAGATCGTTACGGTCACCCCTCCACTTT
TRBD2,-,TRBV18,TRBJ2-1,CASSPGTSGGYNEQFF,TGTGCCAGCTCACCAGGGACTAGCGGGGGATACAATGAGCAGTTCTTC
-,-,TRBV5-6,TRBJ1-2,CASSLGGAAGYGYTF,TGTGCCAGCAGCTTGGGCGGAGCCGCGGGCTATGGCTACACCTTC
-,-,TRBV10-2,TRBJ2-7,CASSGSRAAYEQYF,TGCGCCAGCAGTGGGTCCAGGGCTGCCTACGAGCAGTACTTC
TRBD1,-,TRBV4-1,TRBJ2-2,CASSLGQAYSNTGELFF,TGCGCCAGCAGCCTAGGACAGGCATACTCGAACACCGGGGAGCTGTTTTTT
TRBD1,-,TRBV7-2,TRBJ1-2,CASSLGGQAAYGYTF,TGTGCCAGCAGCTTAGGGGGACAGGCCGCCTATGGCTACACCTTC
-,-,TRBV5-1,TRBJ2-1,CASSLAGGNSYNEQFF,TGCGCCAGCAGCTTGGCTGGCGGGAATAGCTACAATGAGCAGTTCTTC
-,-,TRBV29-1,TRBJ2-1,CSVEDGPRFF,TGCAGCGTTGAAGACGGCCCCAGGTTCTTC
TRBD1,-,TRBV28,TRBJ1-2,CASSGAGGLSLGGYTF,TGTGCCAGCAGTGGGGCAGGGGGCTTGTCGTTGGGTGGCTACACCTTC
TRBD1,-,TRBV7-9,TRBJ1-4,CASSLGQGAPGTNEKLFF,TGTGCCAGCAGCTTGGGCCAGGGGGCGCCGGGTACTAATGAAAAACTGTTTTTT
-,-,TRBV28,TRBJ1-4,CASSPATGYNEKLFF,TGTGCCAGCAGCCCCGCCACAGGTTATAATGAAAAACTGTTTTTT
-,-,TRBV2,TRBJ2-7,CASSDQGTLYEQYF,TGTGCCAGCAGTGACCAGGGGACTCTCTACGAGCAGTACTTC
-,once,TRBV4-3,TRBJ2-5,CASSQDQAGGETQYF,TGCGCCAGCAGCCAAGATCAGGCAGGGGGGGAGACCCAGTACTTC
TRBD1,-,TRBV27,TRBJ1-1,CASSGQGAMNTEAFF,TGTGCCAGTTCCGGCCAGGGGGCGATGAACACTGAAGCTTTCTTT
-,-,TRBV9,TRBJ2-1,CASSVTSRNEQFF,TGTGCCAGCAGCGTAACTAGCAGGAATGAGCAGTTCTTC
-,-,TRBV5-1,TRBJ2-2,CASSFQTTQNTGELFF,TGCGCCAGCAGCTTCCAAACGACACAGAACACCGGGGAGCTGTTTTTT
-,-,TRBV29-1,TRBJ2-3,CSVGKVADTQYF,TGCAGCGTTGGTAAGGTGGCAGATACGCAGTATTTT
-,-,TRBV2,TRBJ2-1,CASSERLYNEQFF,TGTGCCAGCAGTGAAAGGCTGTACAATGAGCAGTTCTTC
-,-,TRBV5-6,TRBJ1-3,CASSLGQILSGNTIYF,TGTGCCAGCAGCTTGGGACAAATACTCTCTGGAAACACCATATATTTT
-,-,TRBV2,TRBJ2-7,CASTDSYEQYF,TGTGCCAGCACCGACTCCTACGAGCAGTACTTC
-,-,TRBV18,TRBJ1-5,CASSPGYDQPQHF,TGTGCCAGCTCACCAGGGTACGATCAGCCCCAGCATTTT
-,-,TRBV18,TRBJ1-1,CASSRGLNTEAFF,TGTGCCAGCTCCCGGGGACTGAACACTGAAGCTTTCTTT
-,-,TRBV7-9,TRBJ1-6,CASSSRQLLTNSPLHF,TGTGCCAGCAGCTCCCGACAGCTCCTCACCAATTCACCCCTCCACTTT
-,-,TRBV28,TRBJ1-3,CASTIAGNTIYF,TGTGCCAGCACTATAGCTGGAAACACCATATATTTT
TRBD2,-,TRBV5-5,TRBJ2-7,CASSLLAGDIEQYF,TGTGCCAGCAGCTTACTAGCGGGAGATATCGAGCAGTACTTC
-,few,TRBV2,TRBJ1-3,CASSEEGNTIYF,TGTGCCAGCAGTGAAGAGGGGAACACCATATATTTT
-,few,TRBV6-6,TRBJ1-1,CASTKQGNTEAFF,TGTGCCAGCACCAAGCAGGGGAACACTGAAGCTTTCTTT
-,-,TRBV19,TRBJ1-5,CASSYTGQSINQPQHF,TGTGCCAGTAGTTATACAGGACAGAGCATTAATCAGCCCCAGCATTTT
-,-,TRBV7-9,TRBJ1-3,CASSVDRKGSGNTIYF,TGTGCCAGCAGCGTGGACAGAAAAGGATCTGGAAACACCATATATTTT
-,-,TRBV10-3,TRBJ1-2,CAISPGDGYTF,TGTGCCATCAGTCCGGGGGACGGCTACACCTTC
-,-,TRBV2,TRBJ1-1,CASSAYNGRLGTEAFF,TGTGCCAGCAGTGCGTACAATGGACGCCTTGGGACTGAAGCTTTCTTT
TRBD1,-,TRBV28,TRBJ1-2,CASSPRGRGNTF,TGTGCCAGCAGTCCCCGAGGCAGGGGGAACACCTTC
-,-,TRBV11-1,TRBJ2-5,CASSLDYDQETQYF,TGTGCCAGCAGCTTAGACTACGACCAAGAGACCCAGTACTTC
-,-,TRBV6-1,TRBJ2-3,CASSDPGVDGKQYF,TGTGCCAGCAGCGACCCAGGGGTGGACGGAAAGCAGTATTTT
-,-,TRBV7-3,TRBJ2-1,CASSLTAYNEQFF,TGTGCCAGCAGCTTAACAGCTTACAATGAGCAGTTCTTC
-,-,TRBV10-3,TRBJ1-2,CAISEWASVGYTF,TGTGCCATCAGTGAGTGGGCATCAGTTGGCTACACCTTC
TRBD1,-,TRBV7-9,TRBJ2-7,CASSRQIYPMRDRDYEQYF,TGTGCCAGCAGCCGACAAATCTACCCCATGCGGGACAGGGACTACGAGCAGTACTTC
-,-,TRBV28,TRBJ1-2,CASRDPSNYGYTF,TGTGCCAGCAGGGACCCCTCAAACTATGGCTACACCTTC
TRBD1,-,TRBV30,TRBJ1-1,CAWGQGRTTEAFF,TGTGCCTGGGGACAGGGTAGGACCACTGAAGCTTTCTTT